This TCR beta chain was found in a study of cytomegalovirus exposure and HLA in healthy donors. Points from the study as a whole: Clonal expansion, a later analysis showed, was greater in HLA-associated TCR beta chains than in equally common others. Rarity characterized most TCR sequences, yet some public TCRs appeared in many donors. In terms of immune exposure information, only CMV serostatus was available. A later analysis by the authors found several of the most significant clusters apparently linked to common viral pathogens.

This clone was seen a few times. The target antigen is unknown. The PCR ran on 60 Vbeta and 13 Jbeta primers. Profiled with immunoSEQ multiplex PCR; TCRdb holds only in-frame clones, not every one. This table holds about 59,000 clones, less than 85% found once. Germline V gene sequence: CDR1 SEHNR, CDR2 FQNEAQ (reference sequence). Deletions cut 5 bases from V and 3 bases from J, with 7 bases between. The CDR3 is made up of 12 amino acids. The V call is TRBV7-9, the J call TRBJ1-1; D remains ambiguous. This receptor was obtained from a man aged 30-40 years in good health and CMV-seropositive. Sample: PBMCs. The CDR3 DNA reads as TGTGCCAGCAGCACCCAGTACACTGAAGCTTTCTTT. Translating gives CASSTQYTEAFF.